Only a few counts were recorded for the clone carrying this T cell receptor (beta chain). Its antigen is unknown. The CDR3 is made up of 13 amino acids. V gave up 2 bases and J gave up 7 bases, with 9 bases separating them. CDR1 is MNHEY, CDR2 SMNVEV, per germline (reference sequence). The whole isolated RNA underwent reverse transcription, so sequencing captured expressed TCRB transcripts. Using immunoSEQ multiplex PCR, the repertoire was profiled, and TCRdb retains in-frame clones only, with some absent. The sample lists over 100,000 clones, 40% occurring once. This record belongs to a study of beta chain features in type 1 diabetes. Study-level points and caveats: The study found fewer insertions and more deletions at VDJ junctions in type 1 diabetes patients. There was a possibility that cDNA sequencing over-represented cells with high TCR expression.

Heparinised blood was drawn once per donor, averaging around 120 mL. The V gene is TRBV27, the J gene TRBJ2-1; D is uncertain. Input material: stem cell memory CD4+ T cells from blood. The TCR sequence derives from a young woman in good health. CDR3 sequence (DNA): TGTGCCAGCAGTTTAAAGCGATTGAATGAGCAGTTCTTC. This translates into CASSLKRLNEQFF.